These 5 T cell receptor beta chains were sequenced from one sample in a study of blood T cell repertoires in COVID-19. Data came from immunoSEQ multiplex PCR; TCRdb stores just in-frame clones and leaves some out. The sample yields about 250,000 clones, around nine tenths seen once. The material sequenced was peripheral blood. The source is a man aged 18 to 29 with active or convalescent COVID-19.

The J gene is TRBJ1-5, the V gene TRBV25-1; 8 nucleotides match TRBD1. This CDR3 comprises 15 residues. Trimming removed 2 bases from V and 4 bases from J; junction bases left unmatched: 4. From germline, CDR1 is MGHDK and CDR2 SYGVNS. The CDR3 loop reads CASSEGDRLNQPQHF. The CDR3, as DNA: TGTGCCAGCAGTGAAGGGGACAGGCTAAATCAGCCCCAGCATTTT.

The genes are TRBV6-2 or TRBV6-3 and TRBJ2-1; D is ambiguous. The CDR3 is 11 amino acids. Deletions cut 4 bases from V and 7 bases from J, with 5 bases between. Germline V gene lookup returns CDR1 MNHEY and CDR2 SVGEGT. CDR3 sequence reads: CASSLTNEQFF. The CDR3 DNA follows: TGTGCCAGCAGTTTAACTAATGAGCAGTTCTTC.

The rearrangement links TRBV3-1 (or the pseudogene TRBV3-2) to TRBJ1-6; 8 bases are a match to TRBD1. The CDR3 has 17 amino acids. V shed 1 base and J 9 bases; nucleotides not matched to a gene: 11. Germline values: CDR1 LGHDT, CDR2 YNNKEL (reference sequence). DNA of the CDR3: TGTGCCAGCAGCCAAGGGAGGACAGGGCCGGGTAGTTCACCCCTCCACTTT. Its protein product is CASSQGRTGPGSSPLHF.

V is TRBV10-2 and J is TRBJ1-1, with 10 nucleotides matching TRBD1. The CDR3 is made up of 13 amino acids. Trimming took 4 bases from V and 4 from J; bases not matched to a gene: 0. The germline CDR1 and CDR2 sequences are WSHSY and SAAADI. This chain's CDR3 is CASSGDRGTEAFF. The CDR3 DNA is TGCGCCAGCAGTGGGGACAGGGGCACTGAAGCTTTCTTT.

V gene TRBV11-2 combines with J gene TRBJ1-1; TRBD1 might be the D (6 bases). Germline V gene lookup returns CDR1 SGHAT and CDR2 FQNNGV. The CDR3 has 12 residues. V dropped 1 base and J dropped 11 bases, with 11 bases sitting between them. CDR3 nucleotide sequence: TGTGCCAGCAGCTTAGGGACAGATGTGGCTTTCTTT. Protein product: CASSLGTDVAFF.